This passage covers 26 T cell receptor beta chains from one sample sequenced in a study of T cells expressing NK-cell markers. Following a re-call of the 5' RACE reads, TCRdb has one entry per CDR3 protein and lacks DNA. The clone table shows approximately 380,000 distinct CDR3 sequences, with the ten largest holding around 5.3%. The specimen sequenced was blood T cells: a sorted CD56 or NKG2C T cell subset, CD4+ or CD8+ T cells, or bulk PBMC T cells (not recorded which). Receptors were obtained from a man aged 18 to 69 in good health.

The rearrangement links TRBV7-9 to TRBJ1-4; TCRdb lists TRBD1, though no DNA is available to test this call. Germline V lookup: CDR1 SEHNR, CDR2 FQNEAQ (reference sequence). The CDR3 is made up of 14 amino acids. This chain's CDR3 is CASSSPGTYEKLFF.

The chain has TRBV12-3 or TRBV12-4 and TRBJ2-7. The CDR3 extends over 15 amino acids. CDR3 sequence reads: CASSYSGGARDEQYF.

CDR3 sequence reads: CSFGSGSTDTQYF. This chain links TRBV20-1 with TRBJ2-3. The CDR3 is made up of 13 amino acids. Germline V gene data show CDR1 as DFQATT and CDR2 as SNEGSKA (reference sequence).

CDR3: CASSQFGGLRGQYF. The V gene is TRBV28, the J gene TRBJ2-5; TCRdb reports TRBD2, a call that lacks DNA to check it against. The V gene's germline CDR1 is MDHEN and CDR2 SYDVKM. This CDR3 contains 14 residues.

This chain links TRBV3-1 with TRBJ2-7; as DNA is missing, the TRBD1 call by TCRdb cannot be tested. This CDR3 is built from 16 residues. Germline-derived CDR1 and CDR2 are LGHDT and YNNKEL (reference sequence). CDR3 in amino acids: CASSQDSGGRIFEQYF.

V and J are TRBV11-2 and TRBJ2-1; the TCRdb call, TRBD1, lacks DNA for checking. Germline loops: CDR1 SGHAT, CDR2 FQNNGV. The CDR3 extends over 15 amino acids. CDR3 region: CASSSGQEFYNEQFF.

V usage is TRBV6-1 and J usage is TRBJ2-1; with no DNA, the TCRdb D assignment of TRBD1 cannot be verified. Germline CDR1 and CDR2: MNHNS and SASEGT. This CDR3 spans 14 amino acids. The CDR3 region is CASSEVGRGNEQFF.

The CDR3 loop is CASSSTASSPSTDTQYF. The chain has TRBV28 and TRBJ2-3; the TCRdb D gene call, TRBD2, has no DNA to confirm it. Germline CDR1 MDHEN, CDR2 SYDVKM. CDR3 size: 17 residues.

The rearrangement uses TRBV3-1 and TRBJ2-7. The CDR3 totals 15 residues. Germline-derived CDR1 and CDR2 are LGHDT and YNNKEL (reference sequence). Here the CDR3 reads CASSQDPTPRYEQYF.

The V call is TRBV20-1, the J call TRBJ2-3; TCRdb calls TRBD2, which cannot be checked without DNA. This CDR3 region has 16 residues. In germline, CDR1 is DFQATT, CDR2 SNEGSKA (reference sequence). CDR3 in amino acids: CSASVGLAGGTDTQYF.

CDR3 in amino acids: CASSFPLRGTDTQYF. The rearrangement uses TRBV7-6 and TRBJ2-3; lacking DNA, the TRBD1 call made by TCRdb goes unchecked. The germline CDR1 and CDR2 sequences are SGHVS and FNYEAQ. This CDR3 has 15 amino acids. The whole variable domain, remainder taken from reference TRBV7-6 and TRBJ2-3, is GAGVSQSPRYKVTKRGQDVALRCDPISGHVSLYWYRQALGQGPEFLTYFNYEAQQDKSGLPNDRFSAERPEGSISTLTIQRTEQRDSAMYRCASSFPLRGTDTQYFGPGTRLTVL.

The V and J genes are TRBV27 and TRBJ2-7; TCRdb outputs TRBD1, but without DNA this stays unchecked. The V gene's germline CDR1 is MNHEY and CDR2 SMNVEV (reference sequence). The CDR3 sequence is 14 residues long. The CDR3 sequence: CASSLSPPGYEQYF.

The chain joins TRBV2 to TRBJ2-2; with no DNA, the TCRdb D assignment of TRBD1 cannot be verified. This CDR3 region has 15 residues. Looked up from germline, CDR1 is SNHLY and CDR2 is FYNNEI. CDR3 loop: CASRATGGRTGELFF.

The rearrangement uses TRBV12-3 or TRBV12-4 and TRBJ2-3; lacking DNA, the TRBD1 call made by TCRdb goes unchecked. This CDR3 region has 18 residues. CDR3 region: CASSELVGQGPSTDTQYF.

The CDR3 sequence: CASSRKGQGPAYEQYF. The chain recombines TRBV7-9 with TRBJ2-7; absent DNA, TCRdb's TRBD1 call cannot be checked. The CDR3 runs 16 residues. The germline gives CDR1 SEHNR, CDR2 FQNEAQ (reference sequence).

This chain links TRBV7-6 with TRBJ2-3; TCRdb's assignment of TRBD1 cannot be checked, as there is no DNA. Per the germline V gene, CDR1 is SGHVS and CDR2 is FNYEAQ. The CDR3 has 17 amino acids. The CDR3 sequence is CASSLANGQGAGVTQYF.

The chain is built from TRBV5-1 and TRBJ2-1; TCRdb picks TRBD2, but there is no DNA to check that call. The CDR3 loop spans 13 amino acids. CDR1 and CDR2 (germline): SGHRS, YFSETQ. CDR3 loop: CASSLAFPGSSFF.

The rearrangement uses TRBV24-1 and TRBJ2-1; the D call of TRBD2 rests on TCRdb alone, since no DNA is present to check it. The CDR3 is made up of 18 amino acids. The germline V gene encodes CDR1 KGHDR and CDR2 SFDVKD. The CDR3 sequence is CATMGGTSPLVTYNEQFF.

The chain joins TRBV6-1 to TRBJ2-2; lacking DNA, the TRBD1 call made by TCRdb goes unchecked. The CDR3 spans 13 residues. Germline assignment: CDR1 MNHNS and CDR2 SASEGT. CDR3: CASRRDRAGELFF.

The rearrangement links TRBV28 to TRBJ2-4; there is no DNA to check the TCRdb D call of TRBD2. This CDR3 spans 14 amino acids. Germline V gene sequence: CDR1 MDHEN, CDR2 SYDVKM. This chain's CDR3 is CASSGWAPKNIQYF. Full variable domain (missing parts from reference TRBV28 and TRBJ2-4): DVKVTQSSRYLVKRTGEKVFLECVQDMDHENMFWYRQDPGLGLRLIYFSYDVKMKEKGDIPEGYSVSREKKERFSLILESASTNQTSMYLCASSGWAPKNIQYFGAGTRLSVL.

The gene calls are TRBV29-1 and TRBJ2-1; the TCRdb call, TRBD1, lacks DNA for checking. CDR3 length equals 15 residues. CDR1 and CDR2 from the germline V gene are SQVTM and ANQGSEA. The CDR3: CSVPPLLADYNEQFF.

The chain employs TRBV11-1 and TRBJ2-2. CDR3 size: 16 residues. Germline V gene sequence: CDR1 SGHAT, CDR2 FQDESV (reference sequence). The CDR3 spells CASSLGLEANTGELFF.

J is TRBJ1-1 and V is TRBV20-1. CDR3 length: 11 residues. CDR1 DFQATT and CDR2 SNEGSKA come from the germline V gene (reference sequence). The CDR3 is CVMWLNTEAFF.

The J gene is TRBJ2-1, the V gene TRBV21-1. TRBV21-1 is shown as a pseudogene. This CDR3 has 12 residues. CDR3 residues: CASVGIPNEQFF.

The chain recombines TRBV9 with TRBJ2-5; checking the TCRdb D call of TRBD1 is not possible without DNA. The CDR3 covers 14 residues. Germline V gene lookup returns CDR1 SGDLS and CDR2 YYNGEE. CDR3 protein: CASSYQGEGETQYF.

CDR3 sequence: CASRDRAFLKAFF. This chain joins TRBV6-1 and TRBJ1-1; lacking DNA, the TRBD1 call made by TCRdb goes unchecked. There are 13 residues in the CDR3. CDR1 MNHNS and CDR2 SASEGT come from the germline V gene.